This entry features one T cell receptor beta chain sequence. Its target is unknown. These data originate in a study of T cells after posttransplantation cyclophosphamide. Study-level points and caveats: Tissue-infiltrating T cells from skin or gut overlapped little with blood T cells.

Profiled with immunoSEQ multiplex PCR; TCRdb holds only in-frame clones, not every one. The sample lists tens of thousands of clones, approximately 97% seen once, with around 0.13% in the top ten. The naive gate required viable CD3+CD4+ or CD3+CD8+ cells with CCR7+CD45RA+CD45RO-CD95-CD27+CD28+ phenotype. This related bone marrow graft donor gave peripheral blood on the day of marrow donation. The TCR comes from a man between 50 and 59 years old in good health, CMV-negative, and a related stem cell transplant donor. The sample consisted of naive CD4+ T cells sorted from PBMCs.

This CDR3 reads CASSYPGFYGYTF. CDR3 DNA: TGTGCCAGCAGTTACCCGGGGTTCTATGGCTACACCTTC. The chain combines TRBV6-5 with TRBJ1-2; D is uncertain. This CDR3 is 13 amino acids long. Germline CDR1 is MNHEY and CDR2 is SVGAGI. V lost 2 bases and J lost 4, with 8 bases in between.